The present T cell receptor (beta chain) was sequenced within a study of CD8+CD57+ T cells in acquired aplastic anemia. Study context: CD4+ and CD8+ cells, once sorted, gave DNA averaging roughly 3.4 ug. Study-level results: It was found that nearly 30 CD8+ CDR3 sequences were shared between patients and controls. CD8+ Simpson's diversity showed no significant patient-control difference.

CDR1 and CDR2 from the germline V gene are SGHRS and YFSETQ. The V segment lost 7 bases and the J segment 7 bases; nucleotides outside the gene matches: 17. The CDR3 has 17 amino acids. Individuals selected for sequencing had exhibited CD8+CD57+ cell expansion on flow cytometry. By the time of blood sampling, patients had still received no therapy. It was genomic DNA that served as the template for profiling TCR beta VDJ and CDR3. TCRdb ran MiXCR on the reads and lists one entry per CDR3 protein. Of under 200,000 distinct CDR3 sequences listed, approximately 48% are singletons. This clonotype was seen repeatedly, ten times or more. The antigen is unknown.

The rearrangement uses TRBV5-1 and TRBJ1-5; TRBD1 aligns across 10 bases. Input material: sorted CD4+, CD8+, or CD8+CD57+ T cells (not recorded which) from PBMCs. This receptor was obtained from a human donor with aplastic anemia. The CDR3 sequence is CASSRGSGQGTGQPQHF. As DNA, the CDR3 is TGCGCCAGCTCCCGGGGGTCGGGACAGGGGACTGGGCAGCCCCAGCATTTT.